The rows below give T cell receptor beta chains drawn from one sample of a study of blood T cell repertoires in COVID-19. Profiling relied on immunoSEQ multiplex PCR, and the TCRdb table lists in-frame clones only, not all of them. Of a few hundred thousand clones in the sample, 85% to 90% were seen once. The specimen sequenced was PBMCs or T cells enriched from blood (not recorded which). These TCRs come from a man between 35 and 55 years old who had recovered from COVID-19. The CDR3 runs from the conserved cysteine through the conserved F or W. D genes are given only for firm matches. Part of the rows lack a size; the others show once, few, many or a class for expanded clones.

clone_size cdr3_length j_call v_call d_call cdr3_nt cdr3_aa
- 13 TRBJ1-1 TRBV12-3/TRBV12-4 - TGTGCCAGCCATTTATCAGAGGGCACTGAAGCTTTCTTT CASHLSEGTEAFF
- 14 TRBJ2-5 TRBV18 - TGTGCCAGCTCAGTGAGGGGGAGAAAAGAGACCCAGTACTTC CASSVRGRKETQYF
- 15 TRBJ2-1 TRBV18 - TGTGCCAGCTCACCTCCGGGGGACGTCTACAATGAGCAGTTCTTC CASSPPGDVYNEQFF
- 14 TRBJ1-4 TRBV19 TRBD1 TGTGCCAGTTCTCCGGGACAGGGTCGGGAAAAACTGTTTTTT CASSPGQGREKLFF
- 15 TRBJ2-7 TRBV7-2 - TGTGCCAGCAGCCCTGGGCCCTTTACCTACTACGAGCAGTACTTC CASSPGPFTYYEQYF
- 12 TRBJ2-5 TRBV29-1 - TGCAGCGCTGGGGGCAGGCAAGAGACCCAGTACTTC CSAGGRQETQYF
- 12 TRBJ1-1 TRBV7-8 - TGTGCCAGCAGCCCGGTTTTGACTGAAGCTTTCTTT CASSPVLTEAFF
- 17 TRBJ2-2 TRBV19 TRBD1 TGTGCCAGTAGCTTACAGCCGGGACAGGGGTACACCGGGGAGCTGTTTTTT CASSLQPGQGYTGELFF
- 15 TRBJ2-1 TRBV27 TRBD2 TGTGCCAGCAGTTTAGCGGGAGTGTCCTACAATGAGCAGTTCTTC CASSLAGVSYNEQFF
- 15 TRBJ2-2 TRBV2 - TGTGCCAGCAGTAGGAGTCGTTCCAACACCGGGGAGCTGTTTTTT CASSRSRSNTGELFF
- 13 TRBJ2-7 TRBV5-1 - TGCGCCAGCAGCTCGGGGGTTAAGTACGAGCAGTACTTC CASSSGVKYEQYF
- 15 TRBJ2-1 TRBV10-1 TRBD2 TGCGCCAGCAGTGAGCCGGGGGGCTCCTACAATGAGCAGTTCTTC CASSEPGGSYNEQFF
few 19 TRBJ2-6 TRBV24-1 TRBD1 TGTGCCACCAGTGAGGCGGGACAGGGAGTTTCCCCTGGGGCCAACGTCCTGACTTTC CATSEAGQGVSPGANVLTF
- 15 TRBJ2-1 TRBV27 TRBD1 TGTGCCAGCAGTTTATACAGGGGCTCCTACAATGAGCAGTTCTTC CASSLYRGSYNEQFF
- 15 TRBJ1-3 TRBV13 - TGTGCCAGCAGCTTAAGGGGCAGGGCTGGAAACACCATATATTTT CASSLRGRAGNTIYF
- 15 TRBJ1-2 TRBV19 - TGTGCCAGTAGTATAAGTGCTTTTGGGAGTTCTGGCTACACCTTC CASSISAFGSSGYTF
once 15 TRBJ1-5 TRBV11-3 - TGTGCCAGCAGCTTAGACTCAGGGGCCAATCAGCCCCAGCATTTT CASSLDSGANQPQHF
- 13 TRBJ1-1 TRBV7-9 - TGTGCCAGCAGCTTAGCGGGTCAGGCTGAAGCTTTCTTT CASSLAGQAEAFF
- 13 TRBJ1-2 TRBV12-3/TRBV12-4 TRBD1 TGTGCCAGCAGTTTATACGGACAGGGTGGCTACACCTTC CASSLYGQGGYTF
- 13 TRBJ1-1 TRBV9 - TGTGCCAGCAGCGTAGGGTCGGACACTGAAGCTTTCTTT CASSVGSDTEAFF
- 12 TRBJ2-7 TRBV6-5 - TGTGCCAGCAGTTACTCCTCCGGGGAGCAGTACTTC CASSYSSGEQYF
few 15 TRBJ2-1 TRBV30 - TGTGCCTGGAGTGTACTGTACAGCTCCTACAATGAGCAGTTCTTC CAWSVLYSSYNEQFF
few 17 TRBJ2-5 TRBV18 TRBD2 TGTGCCAGCTCACCGATCGGGACTAGCGGCAATCAAGAGACCCAGTACTTC CASSPIGTSGNQETQYF
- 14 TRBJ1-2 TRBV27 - TGTGCCAGCAGTTTGCGGGGATCGCCCTATGGCTACACCTTC CASSLRGSPYGYTF
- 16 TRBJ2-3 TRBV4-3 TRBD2 TGCGCCAGCAGCCAAGATAGCGGGAGGGGCACAGATACGCAGTATTTT CASSQDSGRGTDTQYF
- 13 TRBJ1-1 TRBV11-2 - TGTGCCAGCAGCTTAGAGGCGGGTACTGAAGCTTTCTTT CASSLEAGTEAFF
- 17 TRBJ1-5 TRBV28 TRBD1 TGTGCCAGCAGTCACGCCCCGGTCGGACAGGGGCCTCAGCCCCAGCATTTT CASSHAPVGQGPQPQHF
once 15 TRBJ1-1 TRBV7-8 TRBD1 TGTGCCAGCAGCTGGGGACAGGTCATGAACACTGAAGCTTTCTTT CASSWGQVMNTEAFF
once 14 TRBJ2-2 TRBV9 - TGTGCCAGCAGCGTAACAGGGACGGGCGGGGAGCTGTTTTTT CASSVTGTGGELFF
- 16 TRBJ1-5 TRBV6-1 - TGTGCCAGCAGTGAGTTCCCCACGGGTGGCAATCAGCCCCAGCATTTT CASSEFPTGGNQPQHF
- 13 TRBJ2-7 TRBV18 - TGTGCCAGCGCGCTTGTGGGACACTACGAGCAGTACTTC CASALVGHYEQYF
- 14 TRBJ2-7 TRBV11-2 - TGTGCCAGCAGCGGTGTGGGAGGCGCCTACGAGCAGTACTTC CASSGVGGAYEQYF
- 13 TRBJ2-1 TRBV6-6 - TGTGCCAGCACCCCGGACCTCCGGGGTGAGCAGTTCTTC CASTPDLRGEQFF
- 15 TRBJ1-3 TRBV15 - TGTGCCACCAGCAGAGACAGGGGAGCTGGAAACACCATATATTTT CATSRDRGAGNTIYF
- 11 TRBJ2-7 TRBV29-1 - TGCAGCGTCTTCGGGGGTTACGAGCAGTACTTC CSVFGGYEQYF
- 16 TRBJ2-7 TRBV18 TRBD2 TGTGCCAGCTCACCAAATATCGGGGGGAGCTCCTACGAGCAGTACTTC CASSPNIGGSSYEQYF
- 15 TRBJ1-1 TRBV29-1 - TGCAGCGTTGACAAGGCAGGGGCTCGGAACACTGAAGCTTTCTTT CSVDKAGARNTEAFF
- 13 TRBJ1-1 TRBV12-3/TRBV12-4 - TGTGCCAGCAGTCTCAACAGGGATACTGAAGCTTTCTTT CASSLNRDTEAFF
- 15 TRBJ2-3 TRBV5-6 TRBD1 TGTGCCAGCAGCAGGGACAGGGGGGTCACAGATACGCAGTATTTT CASSRDRGVTDTQYF
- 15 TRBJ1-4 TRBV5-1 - TGCGCCAGCAGCCGGGGGTGGAGTTCTAATGAAAAACTGTTTTTT CASSRGWSSNEKLFF
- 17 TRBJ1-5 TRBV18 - TGTGCCAGCTCATCGGGGCCAGGGGAGAATTTTTATCAGCCCCAGCATTTT CASSSGPGENFYQPQHF
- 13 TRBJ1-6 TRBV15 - TGTGCCACCAGCCAACTAAGCAATTCACCCCTCCACTTT CATSQLSNSPLHF
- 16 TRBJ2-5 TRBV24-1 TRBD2 TGTGCCACCAGTGATTTGACTAGCGGGAGCTCGGAGACCCAGTACTTC CATSDLTSGSSETQYF
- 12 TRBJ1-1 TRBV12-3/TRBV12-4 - TGTGCCAGCAGTTTCAGTGGGCTTGAAGCTTTCTTT CASSFSGLEAFF
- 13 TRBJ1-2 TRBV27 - TGTGCCAGCAGTATTTCAGGGATAGGAGGCTACACCTTC CASSISGIGGYTF
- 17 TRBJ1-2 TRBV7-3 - TGTGCCAGCAGCTTAACCGGAGCGGTACTCTCTGACTATGGCTACACCTTC CASSLTGAVLSDYGYTF
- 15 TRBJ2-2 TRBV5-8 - TGTGCCAGCAGCTTGTGGGATAGGGGTTCCGGGGAGCTGTTTTTT CASSLWDRGSGELFF
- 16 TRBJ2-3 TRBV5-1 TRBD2 TGCGCCAGCAGCTTGACGGCTAGCGGGTTGGCAGATACGCAGTATTTT CASSLTASGLADTQYF
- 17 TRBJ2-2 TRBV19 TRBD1 TGTGCCAGTAGTCCCGCCGGTGGCAGGGGGCGGGTCGGGGAGCTGTTTTTT CASSPAGGRGRVGELFF
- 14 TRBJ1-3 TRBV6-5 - TGTGCCAGCAGTCGGGACTTTAGTGGAAACACCATATATTTT CASSRDFSGNTIYF
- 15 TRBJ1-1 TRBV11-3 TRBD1 TGTGCCAGCAGCCCTGGGACAGTAAGAAACACTGAAGCTTTCTTT CASSPGTVRNTEAFF
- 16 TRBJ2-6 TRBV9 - TGTGCCAGCAGCGCTCGTCTCCTCTCTGGGGCCAACGTCCTGACTTTC CASSARLLSGANVLTF
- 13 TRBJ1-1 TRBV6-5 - TGTGCCAGCAGAAAAAGGGGTTTGGCTGAAGCTTTCTTT CASRKRGLAEAFF